This T cell receptor beta chain appears in the sequencing data of a study of CD8+ T cells in alopecia areata. Study-wide findings and caveats: Persistence during tofacitinib was seen for many expanded lesional clones in scalp and blood. Alphabeta T cells residing in normal skin are also sequenced in scalp samples. Mouse data revealed clearer TCR sharing than patient data did, a gap possibly tied to HLA.

On this clone: No antigen is known for it.

cDNA prepared by RNA extraction and subsequent reverse transcription served as the template for sequencing. TCRdb's copy holds only in-frame clones and misses some; the assay was immunoSEQ multiplex PCR. This table holds 210,000 or so clones, approximately 70% found once. This sample's treatment: oral pan-JAK inhibitor, 5-10 mg twice daily. The study team obtained lesional scalp punch biopsies and peripheral blood from alopecia areata patients. Germline V lookup: CDR1 SGHVS, CDR2 FNYEAQ. V lost 4 bases and J 0 bases, leaving 13 bases between the germline ends. The CDR3 runs to 15 residues. The origin of this receptor is a human donor with alopecia areata. V usage is TRBV7-6 and J usage is TRBJ2-7; tentative D call: TRBD1 (5 bases). Sequencing was performed on CD4+ T cells sorted from blood, taken around week 44, from a patient treated with tofacitinib. The CDR3 reads CASSSRQTLSYEQYF. DNA of the CDR3: TGTGCCAGCAGCTCCCGACAGACGCTCTCCTACGAGCAGTACTTC.